Reported below is one T cell receptor beta chain. These data belong to a study of blood T cell repertoires in COVID-19. Only in-frame clones appear in the TCRdb table, and some are missing; sequencing was by immunoSEQ multiplex PCR. In the table there are 85,000 to 110,000 clones, 80% to 90% of which are singletons. Germline-derived CDR1 and CDR2 are SQVTM and ANQGSEA. This CDR3 region has 16 residues. After removal of 1 base from V and 0 bases from J, the junction contained 9 bases not matched to a gene. The TCR comes from a human donor in a cohort sampled during active COVID-19. Sequencing was performed on peripheral blood. The chain is built from TRBV29-1 and TRBJ2-7; 7 bases line up with TRBD1. The CDR3 region has the DNA TGCAGCGTTGAAGGTCTTACAGGGGACCACTCCTACGAGCAGTACTTC. Translated, it gives CSVEGLTGDHSYEQYF.